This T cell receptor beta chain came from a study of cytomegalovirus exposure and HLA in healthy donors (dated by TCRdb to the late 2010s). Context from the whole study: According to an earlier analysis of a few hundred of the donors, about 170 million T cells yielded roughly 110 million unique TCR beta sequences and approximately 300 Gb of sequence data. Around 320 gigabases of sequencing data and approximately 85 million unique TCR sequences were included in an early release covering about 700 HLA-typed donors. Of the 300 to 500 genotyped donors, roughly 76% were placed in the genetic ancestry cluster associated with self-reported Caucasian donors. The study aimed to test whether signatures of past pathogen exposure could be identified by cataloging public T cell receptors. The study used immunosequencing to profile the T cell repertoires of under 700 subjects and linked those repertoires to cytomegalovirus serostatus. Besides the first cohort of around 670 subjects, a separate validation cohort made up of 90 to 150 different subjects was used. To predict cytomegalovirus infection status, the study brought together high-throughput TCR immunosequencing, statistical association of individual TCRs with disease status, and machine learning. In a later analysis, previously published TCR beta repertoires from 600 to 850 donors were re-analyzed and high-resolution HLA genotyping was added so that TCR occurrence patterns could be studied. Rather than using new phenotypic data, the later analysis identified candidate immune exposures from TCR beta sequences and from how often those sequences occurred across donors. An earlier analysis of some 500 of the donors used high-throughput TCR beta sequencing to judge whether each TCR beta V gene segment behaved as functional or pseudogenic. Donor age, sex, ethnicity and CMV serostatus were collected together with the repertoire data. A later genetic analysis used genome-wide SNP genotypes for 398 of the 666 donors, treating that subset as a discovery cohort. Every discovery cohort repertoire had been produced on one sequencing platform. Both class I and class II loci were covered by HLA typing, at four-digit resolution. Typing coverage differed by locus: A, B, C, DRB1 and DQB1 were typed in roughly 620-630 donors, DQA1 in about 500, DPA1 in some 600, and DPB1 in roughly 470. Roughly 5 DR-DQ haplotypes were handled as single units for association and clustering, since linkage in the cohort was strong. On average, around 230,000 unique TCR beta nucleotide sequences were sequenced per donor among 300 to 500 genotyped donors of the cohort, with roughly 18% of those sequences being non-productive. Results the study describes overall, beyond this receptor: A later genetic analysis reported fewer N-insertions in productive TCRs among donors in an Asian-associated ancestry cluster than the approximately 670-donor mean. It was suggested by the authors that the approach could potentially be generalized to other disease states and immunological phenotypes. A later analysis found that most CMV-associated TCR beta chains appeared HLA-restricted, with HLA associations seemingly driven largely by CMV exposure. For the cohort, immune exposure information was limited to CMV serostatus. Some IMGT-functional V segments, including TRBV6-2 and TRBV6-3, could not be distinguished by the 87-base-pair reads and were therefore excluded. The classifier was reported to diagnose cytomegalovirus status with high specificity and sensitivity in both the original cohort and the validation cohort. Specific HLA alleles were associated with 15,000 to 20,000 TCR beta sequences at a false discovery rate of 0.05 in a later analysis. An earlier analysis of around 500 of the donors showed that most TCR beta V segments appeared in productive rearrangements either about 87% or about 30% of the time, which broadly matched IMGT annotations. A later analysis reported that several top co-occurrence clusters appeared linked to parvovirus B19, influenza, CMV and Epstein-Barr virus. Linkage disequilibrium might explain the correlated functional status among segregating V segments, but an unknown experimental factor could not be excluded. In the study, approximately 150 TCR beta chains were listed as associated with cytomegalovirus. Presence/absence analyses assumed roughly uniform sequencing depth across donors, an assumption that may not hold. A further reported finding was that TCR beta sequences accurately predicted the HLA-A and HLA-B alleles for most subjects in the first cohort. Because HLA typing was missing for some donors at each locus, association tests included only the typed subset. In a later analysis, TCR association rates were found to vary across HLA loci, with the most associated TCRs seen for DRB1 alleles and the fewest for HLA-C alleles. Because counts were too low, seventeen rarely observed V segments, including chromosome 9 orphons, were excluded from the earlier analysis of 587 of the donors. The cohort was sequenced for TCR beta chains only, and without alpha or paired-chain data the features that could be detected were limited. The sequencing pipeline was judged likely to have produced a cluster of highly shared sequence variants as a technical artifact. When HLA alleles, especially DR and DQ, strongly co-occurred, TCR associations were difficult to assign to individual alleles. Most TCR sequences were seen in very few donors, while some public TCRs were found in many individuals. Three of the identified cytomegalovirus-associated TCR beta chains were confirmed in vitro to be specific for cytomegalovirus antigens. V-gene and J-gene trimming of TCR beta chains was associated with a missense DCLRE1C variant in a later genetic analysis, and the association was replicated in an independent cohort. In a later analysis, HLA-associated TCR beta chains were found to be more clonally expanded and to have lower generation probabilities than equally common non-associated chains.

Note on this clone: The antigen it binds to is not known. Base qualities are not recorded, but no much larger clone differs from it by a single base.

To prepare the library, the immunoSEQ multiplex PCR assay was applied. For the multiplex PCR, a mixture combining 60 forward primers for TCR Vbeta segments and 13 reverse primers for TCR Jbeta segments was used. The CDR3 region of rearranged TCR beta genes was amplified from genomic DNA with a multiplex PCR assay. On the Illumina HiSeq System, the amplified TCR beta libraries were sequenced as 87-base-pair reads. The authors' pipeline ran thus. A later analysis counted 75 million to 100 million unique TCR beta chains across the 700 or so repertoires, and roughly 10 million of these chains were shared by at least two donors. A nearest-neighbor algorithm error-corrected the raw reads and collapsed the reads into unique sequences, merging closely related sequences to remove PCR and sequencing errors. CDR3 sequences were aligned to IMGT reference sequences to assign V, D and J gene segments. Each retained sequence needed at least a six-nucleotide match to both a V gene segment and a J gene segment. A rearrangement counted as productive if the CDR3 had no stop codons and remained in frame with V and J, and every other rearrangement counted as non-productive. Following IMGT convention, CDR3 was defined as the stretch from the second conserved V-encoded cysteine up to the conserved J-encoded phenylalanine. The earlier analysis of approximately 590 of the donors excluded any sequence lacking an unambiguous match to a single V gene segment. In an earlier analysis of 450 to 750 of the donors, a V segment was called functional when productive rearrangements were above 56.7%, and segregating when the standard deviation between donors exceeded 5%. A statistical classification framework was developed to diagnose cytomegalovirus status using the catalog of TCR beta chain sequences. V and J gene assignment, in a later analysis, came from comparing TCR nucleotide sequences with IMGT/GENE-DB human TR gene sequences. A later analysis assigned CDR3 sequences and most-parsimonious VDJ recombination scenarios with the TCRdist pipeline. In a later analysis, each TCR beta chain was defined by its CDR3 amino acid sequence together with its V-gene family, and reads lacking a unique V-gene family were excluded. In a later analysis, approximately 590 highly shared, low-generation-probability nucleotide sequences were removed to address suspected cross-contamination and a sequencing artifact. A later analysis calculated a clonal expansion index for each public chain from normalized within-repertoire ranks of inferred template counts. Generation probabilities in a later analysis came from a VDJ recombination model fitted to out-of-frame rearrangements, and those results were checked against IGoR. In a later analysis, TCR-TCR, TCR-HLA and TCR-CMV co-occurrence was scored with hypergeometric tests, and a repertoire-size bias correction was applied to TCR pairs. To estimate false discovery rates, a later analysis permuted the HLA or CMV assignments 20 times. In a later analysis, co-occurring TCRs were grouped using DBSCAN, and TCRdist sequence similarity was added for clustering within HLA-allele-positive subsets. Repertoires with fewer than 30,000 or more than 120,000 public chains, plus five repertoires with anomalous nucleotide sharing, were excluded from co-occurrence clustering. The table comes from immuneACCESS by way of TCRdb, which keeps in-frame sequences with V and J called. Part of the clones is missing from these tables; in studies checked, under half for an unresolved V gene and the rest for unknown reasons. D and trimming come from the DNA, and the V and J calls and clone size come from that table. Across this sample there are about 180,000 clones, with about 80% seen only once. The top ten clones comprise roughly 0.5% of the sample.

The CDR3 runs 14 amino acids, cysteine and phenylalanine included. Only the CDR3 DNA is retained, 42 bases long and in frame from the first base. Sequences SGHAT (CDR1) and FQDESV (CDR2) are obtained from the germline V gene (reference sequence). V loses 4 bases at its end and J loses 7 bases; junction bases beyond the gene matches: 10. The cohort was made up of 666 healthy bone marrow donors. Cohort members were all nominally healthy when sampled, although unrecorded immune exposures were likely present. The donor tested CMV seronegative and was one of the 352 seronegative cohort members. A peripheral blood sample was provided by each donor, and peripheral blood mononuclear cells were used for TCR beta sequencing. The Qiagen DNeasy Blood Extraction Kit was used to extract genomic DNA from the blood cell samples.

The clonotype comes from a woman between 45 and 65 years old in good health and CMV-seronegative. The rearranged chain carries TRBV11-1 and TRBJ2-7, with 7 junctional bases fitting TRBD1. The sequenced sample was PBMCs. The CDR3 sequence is CASSSSRTGREQYF. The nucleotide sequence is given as TGTGCCAGCAGCTCAAGCCGGACAGGACGGGAGCAGTACTTC.